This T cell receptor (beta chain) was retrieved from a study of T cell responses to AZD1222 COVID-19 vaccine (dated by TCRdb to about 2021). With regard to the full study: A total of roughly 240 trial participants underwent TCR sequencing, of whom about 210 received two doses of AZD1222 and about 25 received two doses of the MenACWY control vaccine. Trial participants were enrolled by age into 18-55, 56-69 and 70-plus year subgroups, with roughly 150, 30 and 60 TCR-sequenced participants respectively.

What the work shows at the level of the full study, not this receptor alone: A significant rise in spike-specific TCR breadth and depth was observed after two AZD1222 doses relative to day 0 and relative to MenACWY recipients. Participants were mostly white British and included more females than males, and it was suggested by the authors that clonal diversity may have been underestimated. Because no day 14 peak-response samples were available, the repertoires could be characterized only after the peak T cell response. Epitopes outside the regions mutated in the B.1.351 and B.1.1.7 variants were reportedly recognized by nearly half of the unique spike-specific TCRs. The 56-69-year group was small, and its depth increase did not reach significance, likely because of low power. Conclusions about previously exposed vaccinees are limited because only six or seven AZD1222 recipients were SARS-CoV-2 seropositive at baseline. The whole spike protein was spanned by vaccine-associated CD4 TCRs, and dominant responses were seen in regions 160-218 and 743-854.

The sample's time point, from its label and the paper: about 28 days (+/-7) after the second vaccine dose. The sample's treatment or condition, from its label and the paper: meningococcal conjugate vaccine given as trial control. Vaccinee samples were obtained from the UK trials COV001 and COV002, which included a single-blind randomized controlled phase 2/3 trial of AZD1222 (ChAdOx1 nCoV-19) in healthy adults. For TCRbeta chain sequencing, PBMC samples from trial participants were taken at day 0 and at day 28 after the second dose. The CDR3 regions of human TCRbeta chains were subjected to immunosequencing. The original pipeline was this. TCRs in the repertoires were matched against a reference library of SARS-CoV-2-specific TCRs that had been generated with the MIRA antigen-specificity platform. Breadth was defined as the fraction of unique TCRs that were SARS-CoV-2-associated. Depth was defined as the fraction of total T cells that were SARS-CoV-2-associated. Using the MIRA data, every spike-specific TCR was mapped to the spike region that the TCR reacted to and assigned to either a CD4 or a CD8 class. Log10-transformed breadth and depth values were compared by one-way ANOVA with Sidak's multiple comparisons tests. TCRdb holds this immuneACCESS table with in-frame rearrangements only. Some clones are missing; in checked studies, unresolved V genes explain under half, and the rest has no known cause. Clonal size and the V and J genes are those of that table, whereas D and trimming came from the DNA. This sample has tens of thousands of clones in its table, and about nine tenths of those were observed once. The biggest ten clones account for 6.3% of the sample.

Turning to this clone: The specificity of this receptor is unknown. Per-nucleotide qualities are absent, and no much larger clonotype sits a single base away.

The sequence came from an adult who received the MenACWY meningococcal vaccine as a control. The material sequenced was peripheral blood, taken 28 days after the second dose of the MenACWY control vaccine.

CDR3 reads: CASSFLRETNYGYTF. The DNA is as follows: TGCGCCAGCAGCTTTCTTCGGGAGACTAACTATGGCTACACCTTC. The rearranged segments are TRBV5-1 and TRBJ1-2, with no D gene named confidently. The germline V gene specifies SGHRS as CDR1 and YFSETQ as CDR2. Measured from the cysteine to the phenylalanine, the CDR3 is 15 residues long. This entry keeps only the CDR3 DNA: 45 bases, framed from base 1. The junction carries 11 bases between V and J, which are trimmed by 2 bases and 0 bases respectively.